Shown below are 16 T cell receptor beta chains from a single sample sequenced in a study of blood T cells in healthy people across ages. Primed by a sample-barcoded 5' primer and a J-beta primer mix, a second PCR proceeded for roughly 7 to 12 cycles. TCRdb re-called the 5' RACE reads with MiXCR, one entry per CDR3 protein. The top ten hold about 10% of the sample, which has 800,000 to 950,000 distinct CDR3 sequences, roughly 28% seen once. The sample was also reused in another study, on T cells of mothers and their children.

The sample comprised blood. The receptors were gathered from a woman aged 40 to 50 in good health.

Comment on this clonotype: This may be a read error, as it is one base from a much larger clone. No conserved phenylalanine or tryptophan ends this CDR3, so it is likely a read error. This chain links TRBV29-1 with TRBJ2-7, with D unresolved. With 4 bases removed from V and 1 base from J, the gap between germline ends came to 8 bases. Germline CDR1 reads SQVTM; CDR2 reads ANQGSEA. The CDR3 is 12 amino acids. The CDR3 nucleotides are TGCAGCGTTGGAATAACGTCCTACGAGCAGTACTTA. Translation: CSVGITSYEQYL.

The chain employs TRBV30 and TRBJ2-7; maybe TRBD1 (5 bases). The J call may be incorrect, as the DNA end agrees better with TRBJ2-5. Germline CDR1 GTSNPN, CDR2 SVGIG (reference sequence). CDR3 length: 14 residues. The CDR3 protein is CAWSVGAAGETQYF. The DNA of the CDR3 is TGTGCCTGGAGTGTTGGGGCCGCAGGGGAGACCCAGTACTTC.

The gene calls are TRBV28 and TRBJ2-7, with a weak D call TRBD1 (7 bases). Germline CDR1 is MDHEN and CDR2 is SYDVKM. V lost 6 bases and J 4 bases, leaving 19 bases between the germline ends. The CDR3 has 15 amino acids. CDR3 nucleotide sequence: TGTGCCAGCAGAAGGGGGCAGGGGGGAGAGTACGAGCAGTACTTC. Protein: CASRRGQGGEYEQYF.

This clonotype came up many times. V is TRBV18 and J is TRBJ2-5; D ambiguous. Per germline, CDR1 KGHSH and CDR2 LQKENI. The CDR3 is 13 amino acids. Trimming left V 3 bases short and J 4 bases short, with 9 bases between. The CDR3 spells CASSPRMGETQYF. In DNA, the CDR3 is TGTGCCAGCTCACCCCGGATGGGAGAGACCCAGTACTTC.

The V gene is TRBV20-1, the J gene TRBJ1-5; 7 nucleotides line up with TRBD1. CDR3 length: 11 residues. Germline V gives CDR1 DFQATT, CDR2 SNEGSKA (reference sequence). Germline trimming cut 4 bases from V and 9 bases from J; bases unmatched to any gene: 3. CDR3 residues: CSANQGGPQHF. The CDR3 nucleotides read TGCAGTGCTAACCAGGGGGGGCCCCAGCATTTT.

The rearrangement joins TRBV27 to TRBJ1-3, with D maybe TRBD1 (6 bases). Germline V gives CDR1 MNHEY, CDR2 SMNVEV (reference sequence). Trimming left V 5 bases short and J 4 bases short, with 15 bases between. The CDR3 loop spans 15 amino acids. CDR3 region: CASSLQGQIGNTIYF. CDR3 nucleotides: TGTGCCAGCAGTCTGCAGGGGCAGATAGGAAACACCATATATTTT.

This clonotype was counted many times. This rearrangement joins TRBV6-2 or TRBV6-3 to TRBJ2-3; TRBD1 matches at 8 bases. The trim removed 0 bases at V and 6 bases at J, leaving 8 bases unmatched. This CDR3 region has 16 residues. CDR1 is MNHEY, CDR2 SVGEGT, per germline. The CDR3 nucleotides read TGTGCCAGCAGTTACTCGATCGGGACAGGAGGGGATACGCAGTATTTT. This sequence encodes CASSYSIGTGGDTQYF.

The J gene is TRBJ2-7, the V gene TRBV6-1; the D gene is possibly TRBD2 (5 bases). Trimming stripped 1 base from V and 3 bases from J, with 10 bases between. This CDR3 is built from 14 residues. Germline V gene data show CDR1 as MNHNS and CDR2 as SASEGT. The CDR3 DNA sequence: TGTGCCAGCAGTGAAGTTAGTGGACTCTACGAGCAGTACTTC. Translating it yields CASSEVSGLYEQYF.

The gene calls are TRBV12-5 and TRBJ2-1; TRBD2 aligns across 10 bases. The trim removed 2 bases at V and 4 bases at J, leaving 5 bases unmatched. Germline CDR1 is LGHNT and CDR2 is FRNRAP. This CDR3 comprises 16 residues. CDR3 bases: TGTGCTAGTGGTTTGAGTAGCGGGGGGTTTTACAATGAGCAGTTCTTC. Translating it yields CASGLSSGGFYNEQFF.

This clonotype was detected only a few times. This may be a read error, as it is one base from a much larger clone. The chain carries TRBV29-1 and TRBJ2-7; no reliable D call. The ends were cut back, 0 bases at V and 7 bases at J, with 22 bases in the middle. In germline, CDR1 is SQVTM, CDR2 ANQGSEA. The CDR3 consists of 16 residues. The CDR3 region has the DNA TGCAGCGTTGAAGACACAGTGAGAGCAGTCTACAATGAGCAGTACTTC. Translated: CSVEDTVRAVYNEQYF.

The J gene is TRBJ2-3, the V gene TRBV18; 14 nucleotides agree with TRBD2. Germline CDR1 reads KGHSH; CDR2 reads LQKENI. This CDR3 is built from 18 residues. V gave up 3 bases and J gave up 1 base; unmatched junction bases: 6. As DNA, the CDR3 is TGTGCCAGCTCACCGTTGGGGACTAGCGGGGGCCGCACAGATACGCAGTATTTT. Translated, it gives CASSPLGTSGGRTDTQYF.

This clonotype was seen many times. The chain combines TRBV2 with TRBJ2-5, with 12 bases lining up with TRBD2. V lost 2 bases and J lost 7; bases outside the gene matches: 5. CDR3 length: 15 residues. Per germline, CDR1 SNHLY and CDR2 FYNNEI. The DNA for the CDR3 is TGTGCCAGCAGTGAAACTAGCGGGGGGCGGGGGACCCAGTACTTC. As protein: CASSETSGGRGTQYF.

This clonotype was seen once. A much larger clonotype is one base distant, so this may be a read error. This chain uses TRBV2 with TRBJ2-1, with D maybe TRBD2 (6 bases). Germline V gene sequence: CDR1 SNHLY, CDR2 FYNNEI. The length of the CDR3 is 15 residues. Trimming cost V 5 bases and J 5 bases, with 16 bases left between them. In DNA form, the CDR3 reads TGTGCCAGCAGTTTACGGGGGAATCCCAACAATGAGCAGTTCTTC. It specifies CASSLRGNPNNEQFF.

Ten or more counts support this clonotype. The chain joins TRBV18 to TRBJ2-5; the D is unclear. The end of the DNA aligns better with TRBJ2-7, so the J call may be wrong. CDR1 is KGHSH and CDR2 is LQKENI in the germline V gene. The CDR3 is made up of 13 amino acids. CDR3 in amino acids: CASSPTWRSEQYF. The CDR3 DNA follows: TGTGCCAGCTCACCGACCTGGAGAAGCGAGCAGTACTTC.

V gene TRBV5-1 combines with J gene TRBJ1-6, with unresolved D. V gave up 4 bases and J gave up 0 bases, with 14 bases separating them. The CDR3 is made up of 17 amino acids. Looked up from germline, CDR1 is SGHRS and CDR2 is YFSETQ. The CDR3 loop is CASSLQRRSSYNSPLHF. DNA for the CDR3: TGCGCCAGCAGCCTTCAACGCCGGAGCTCCTATAATTCACCCCTCCACTTT.

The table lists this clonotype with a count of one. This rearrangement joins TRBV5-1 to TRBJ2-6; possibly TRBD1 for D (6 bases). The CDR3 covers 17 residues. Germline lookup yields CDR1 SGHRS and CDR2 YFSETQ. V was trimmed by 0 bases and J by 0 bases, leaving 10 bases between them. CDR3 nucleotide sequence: TGCGCCAGCAGCTTGGCACAGGGTGGCTCTGGGGCCAACGTCCTGACTTTC. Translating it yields CASSLAQGGSGANVLTF. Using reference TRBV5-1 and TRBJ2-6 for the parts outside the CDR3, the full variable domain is KAGVTQTPRYLIKTRGQQVTLSCSPISGHRSVSWYQQTPGQGLQFLFEYFSETQRNKGNFPGRFSGRQFSNSRSEMNVSTLELGDSALYLCASSLAQGGSGANVLTFGAGSRLTVL.